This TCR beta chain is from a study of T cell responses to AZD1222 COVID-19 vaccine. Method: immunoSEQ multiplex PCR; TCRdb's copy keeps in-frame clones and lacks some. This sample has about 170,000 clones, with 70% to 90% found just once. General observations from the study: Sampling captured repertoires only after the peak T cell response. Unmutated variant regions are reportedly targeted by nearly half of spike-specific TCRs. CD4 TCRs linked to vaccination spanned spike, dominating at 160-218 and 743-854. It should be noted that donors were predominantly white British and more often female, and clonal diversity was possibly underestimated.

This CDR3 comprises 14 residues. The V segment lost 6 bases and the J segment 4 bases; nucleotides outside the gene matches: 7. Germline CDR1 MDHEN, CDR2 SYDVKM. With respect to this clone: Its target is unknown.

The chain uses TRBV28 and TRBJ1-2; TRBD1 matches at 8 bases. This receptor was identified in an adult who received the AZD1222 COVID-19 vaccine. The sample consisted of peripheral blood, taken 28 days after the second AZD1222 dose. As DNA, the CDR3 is TGTGCCAGCAGAACCAGGGGGCTCATCTATGGCTACACCTTC. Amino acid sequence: CASRTRGLIYGYTF.